The T cell receptor beta chain under discussion was sequenced for a study of blood T cell repertoires in COVID-19 (dated by TCRdb to the early 2020s). Concerning the study at large: Samples covering the acute and convalescent phases of COVID-19 were provided by collaborators in the United States, Italy and Spain. The material from the prospective study consisted of cDNA or gDNA derived from T cells, B-cell-depleted T cells, or PBMCs. Deeply sampled blood TCRbeta repertoires from subjects exposed to, actively infected with, or recovered from COVID-19 were included in the dataset. A freely available public database, intended as a resource for researchers studying the immune response to SARS-CoV-2, is where the repertoires were released. Samples were obtained from the ongoing ImmuneRACE study (first 160 participants) and from some 1,300 subjects provided by 6 global collaborators. A de-identified subject ID, COVID-19 status, age in years and sex were almost always included in the sample metadata. Where available, HLA class I and class II types were obtained from metadata supplied by the sample provider rather than from assay-based typing.

Comments on this clone: Its target antigen remains unknown. Base quality data are lacking; no much larger clone is found one base away.

Broad study findings and their caveats: The amount of clinical and demographic metadata varied by source and participant and was provided uncurated.

Collaborating institutions collected whole blood in K2EDTA tubes following their own protocols. Collaborator samples were shipped for TCRbeta analysis as frozen whole blood, isolated PBMCs, or DNA extracted from either sample type. From a lookup of the germline V gene, CDR1 and CDR2 are SGHVS and FNYEAQ. Counted from cysteine to phenylalanine, this CDR3 has 14 amino acids. CDR3 DNA is the only sequence kept; it has 42 bases, read in frame from the first base. V sheds 1 base and J sheds 1 base, leaving 8 bases between their ends. TCRbeta CDR3 regions were amplified from genomic DNA using the immunoSEQ Assay, a bias-controlled multiplex PCR. Processing in the source paper ran as follows. The number of nucleated cells in each sample was estimated from the amplification of reference gene primers within the assay. To quantify the absolute abundance of each unique TCRbeta CDR3 rearrangement, sequence reads were collapsed and filtered. For each sample, productive Simpson clonality was calculated as the square root of Simpson's diversity index over productive rearrangements. The source is immuneACCESS, and TCRdb retained only in-frame sequences with V and J called. Part of the clones is not carried over; for the studies checked, unresolved V genes explain less than half of this, and the remainder is unexplained. That table gives V, J and clone size, and the DNA gave D and trimming. The sample table lists 150,000 to 200,000 clones, 65% to 85% of them with a count of one. The top ten constitute around 5.2% of the sample.

This receptor was obtained from a woman under 40 with acute or convalescent COVID-19. The receptor chain draws on TRBV7-6 and TRBJ2-7; too little of a D gene remains to name it. Sequenced material: peripheral blood. The CDR3 reads as follows: CASSLVALSYEQYF. In nucleotide form, the sequence is TGTGCCAGCAGCTTAGTGGCTCTTTCCTACGAGCAGTACTTC.